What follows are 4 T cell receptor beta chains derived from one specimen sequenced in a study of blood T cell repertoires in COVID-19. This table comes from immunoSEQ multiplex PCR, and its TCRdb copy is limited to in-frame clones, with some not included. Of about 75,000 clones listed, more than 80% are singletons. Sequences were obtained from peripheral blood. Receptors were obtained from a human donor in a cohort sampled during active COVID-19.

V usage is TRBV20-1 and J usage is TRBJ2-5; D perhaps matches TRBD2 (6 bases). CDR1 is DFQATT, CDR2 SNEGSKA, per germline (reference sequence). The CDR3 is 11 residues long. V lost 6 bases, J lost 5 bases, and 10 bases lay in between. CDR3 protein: CSAPSVETQYF. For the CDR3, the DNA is TGCAGTGCGCCTAGCGTTGAGACCCAGTACTTC.

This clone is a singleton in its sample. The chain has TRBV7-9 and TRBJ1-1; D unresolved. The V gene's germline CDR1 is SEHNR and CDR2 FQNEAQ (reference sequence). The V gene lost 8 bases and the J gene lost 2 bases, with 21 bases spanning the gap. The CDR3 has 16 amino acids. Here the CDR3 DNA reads TGTGCCAGCCGGCCTAAGGTCGCCACACTAAACACTGAAGCTTTCTTT. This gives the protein CASRPKVATLNTEAFF.

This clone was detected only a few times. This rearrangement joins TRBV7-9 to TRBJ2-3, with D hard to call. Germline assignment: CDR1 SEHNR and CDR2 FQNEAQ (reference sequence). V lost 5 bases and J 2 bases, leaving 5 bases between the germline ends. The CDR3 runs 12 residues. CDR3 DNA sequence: TGTGCCAGCAGCCCATCCACAGATACGCAGTATTTT. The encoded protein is CASSPSTDTQYF.

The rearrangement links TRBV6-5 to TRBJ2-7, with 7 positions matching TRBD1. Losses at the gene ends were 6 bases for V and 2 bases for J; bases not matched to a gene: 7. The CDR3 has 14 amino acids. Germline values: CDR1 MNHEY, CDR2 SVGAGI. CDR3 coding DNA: TGTGCCAGCAGATTGGGACAGACACCCTACGAGCAGTACTTC. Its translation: CASRLGQTPYEQYF.